This T cell receptor beta chain emerged from a study of cytomegalovirus exposure and HLA in healthy donors. Study-level points and caveats: It was likely that a cluster of highly shared sequence variants was a sequencing artifact. Among donors in an Asian-associated ancestry cluster, a later analysis reportedly found fewer N-insertions than the roughly 680-donor mean. Data from an earlier analysis indicated that most TCR beta V segments were productive either about 87% or about 30% of the time.

PCR was performed using 60 Vbeta and 13 Jbeta primers. TCRdb keeps only in-frame clones here, not all; method: immunoSEQ multiplex PCR. The sample has about 48,000 clones; the top ten hold 6% to 7%. In the case of this clone: The antigen is unknown.

With 2 bases clipped from V and 2 bases from J, the junction kept 4 bases outside the gene matches. In germline, CDR1 is SGHRS, CDR2 YFSETQ. This CDR3 region has 15 residues. The source material was PBMCs. The source is a male donor in good health and CMV-seropositive. The chain joins TRBV5-1 to TRBJ2-1, with 7 bases matching TRBD2. The chain's CDR3 is CASSFGEGAYNEQFF. The CDR3 DNA reads as TGCGCCAGCAGCTTCGGGGAGGGAGCCTACAATGAGCAGTTCTTC.